The clone carrying this T cell receptor beta chain was counted once. Its target is unknown. This sample is part of a study of T cell responses to AZD1222 COVID-19 vaccine. General study results and limits: CD4 TCRs associated with vaccination spanned spike, dominating at 160-218 and 743-854.

Clones were sequenced by immunoSEQ multiplex PCR, and TCRdb holds only the in-frame ones, with some missing. The table has 130,000 to 150,000 clones, 90% to 95% seen once. J gave up 0 bases and V 7 bases, and 12 bases lay outside the gene matches. Per the germline V gene, CDR1 is MDHEN and CDR2 is SYDVKM. There are 17 residues in the CDR3. The gene calls are TRBV28 and TRBJ1-5; 7 bases are shared with TRBD1. This specimen consisted of peripheral blood, obtained after recovery from COVID-19. This TCR was sampled from an adult who had recovered from COVID-19. This CDR3 is CASTGTVVLYSNQPQHF. The CDR3, as DNA: TGTGCCAGCACCGGGACAGTCGTATTATATAGCAATCAGCCCCAGCATTTT.